The clone carrying this T cell receptor (beta chain) was counted a few times. The antigen is not known. There are 12 residues in the CDR3. The germline gives CDR1 LNHDA, CDR2 SQIVND (reference sequence). V gave up 5 bases and J gave up 6 bases, with 8 bases separating them. Researchers attached unique molecular identifiers to individual cDNA molecules. TCRdb independently ran MiXCR on the 5' RACE reads; one entry per CDR3 protein. The data show 45,000 to 75,000 distinct CDR3 sequences, with roughly 5.5% seen just once and roughly 7% held by the top ten. The entry originates in a study of early T cells in non-severe SARS-CoV-2 infection. Study-wide results and limits: Matching with VDJdb favored anti-spike CD8 responses (missing private and CD4 specificities).

The specimen was whole blood. This TCR came from an adult who was a healthcare worker with PCR-confirmed SARS-CoV-2 infection or an uninfected control (not recorded which). The rearrangement joins TRBV19 to TRBJ1-5; D is uncertain. CDR3 in DNA: TGTGCCAGTAGTCTCGGGGTTCAGCCCCAGCATTTT. Protein sequence: CASSLGVQPQHF.